This T cell receptor beta chain emerged from a study of vaccination and CD4 T cells after COVID-19. Across the study: Post-vaccination samples were procured at a median of around 72 days following dose two (range 14 to 241). Study results and caveats: The authors identified 304 of 307 vaccine-specific clones in convalescent patients as spike mono-reactive. Median SARS-CoV-2-reactive clonotype numbers went up from roughly 19 to 38, but not significantly. Apart from involving relatively few convalescent patients, the work omitted early post-infection timepoints.

This clonotype was recorded a few times. Its antigen is not identified. Treatment: approximately 10-day PBMC culture with coronavirus spike peptide pools or control peptides (ViraFEST assay). CD4+ T cells that had been cultured provided DNA sequenced with the Oncomine TCR Beta short-read assay. TCRdb ran MiXCR on the PCR reads and lists one entry per CDR3 protein. Among under 20,000 distinct CDR3 sequences listed, about 56% were seen once. The CDR3 has 13 amino acids. V was clipped by 2 bases and J by 3 bases, with 7 bases between them. In germline, CDR1 is MNHEY, CDR2 SVGAGI. The sequence derives from a human donor who had recovered from COVID-19. The rearrangement links TRBV6-5 to TRBJ1-2; D remains unclear. Sequencing was performed on CD4+ T cells from blood, cultured in vitro, taken before SARS-CoV-2 vaccination. Written as DNA, the CDR3 is TGTGCCAGCAGTTACGGGCCGGACTATGGCTACACCTTC. This translates into CASSYGPDYGYTF.